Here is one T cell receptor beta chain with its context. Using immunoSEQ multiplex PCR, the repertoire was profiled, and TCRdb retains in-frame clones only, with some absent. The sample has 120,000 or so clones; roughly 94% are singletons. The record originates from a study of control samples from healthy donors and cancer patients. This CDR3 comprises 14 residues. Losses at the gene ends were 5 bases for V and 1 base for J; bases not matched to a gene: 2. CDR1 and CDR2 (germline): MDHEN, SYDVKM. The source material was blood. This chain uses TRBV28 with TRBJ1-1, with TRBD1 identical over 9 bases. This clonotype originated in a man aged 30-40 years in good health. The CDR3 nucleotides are TGTGCCAGCAGTCGACAGGGGGAGAACACTGAAGCTTTCTTT. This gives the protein CASSRQGENTEAFF.